Reported below is one T cell receptor beta chain. The data are from a study of shared T cell receptors in the human thymus. Germline values: CDR1 SGHVS, CDR2 FQNEAQ. This CDR3 has 13 amino acids. The ends were cut back, 4 bases at V and 6 bases at J, with 13 bases in the middle. Using immunoSEQ multiplex PCR, the repertoire was profiled, and TCRdb retains in-frame clones only, with some absent. This sample yields about 380,000 clones, of which over 90% are seen a single time; about 0.02% belongs to the top ten. V usage is TRBV7-8 and J usage is TRBJ2-7; no firm D call. The receptor comes from a human donor. Sequencing was done on a sample of thymocytes. DNA of the CDR3: TGTGCCAGCAGCTATTATCCGAGAGGCGAGCAGTACTTC. As protein: CASSYYPRGEQYF.